This paragraph covers one TCR beta chain sequence. This specimen comes from a study of blood T cell repertoires in COVID-19. Those who participated ranged in age from roughly 18 to 95 years and resided in roughly 26 US areas. Measured with immunoSEQ multiplex PCR; TCRdb has only the in-frame clones, and not every one. This sample has about 400,000 clones, with 85% to 90% found just once. Trimming took off 8 bases at V and 3 bases at J, with 17 bases between the two ends. Germline values: CDR1 LNHNV, CDR2 YYDKDF (reference sequence). The CDR3 extends over 14 amino acids. The clonotype originates from a woman aged 25-40 years who had recovered from COVID-19. J is TRBJ2-7 and V is TRBV15; maybe TRBD1 (6 bases). The sequenced sample was PBMCs or T cells enriched from blood (not recorded which). The CDR3 region is CATGAEGTNYEQYF. As DNA, the CDR3 is TGTGCCACCGGGGCCGAGGGGACAAACTACGAGCAGTACTTC.